A selection of T cell receptor beta chains follows, all from one sample in a study of T cells in Graves' hyperthyroidism and ophthalmopathy. One entry per CDR3 protein results from TCRdb running MiXCR on the multiplex PCR reads. The sample carries a few hundred thousand distinct CDR3 sequences, roughly 20% recorded once. The sequenced material came from blood. The receptors derive from a man younger than 30 with Graves' hyperthyroidism. Each CDR3 is given with its conserved first and last residue. The D gene is left open where the match is weak. Only some rows state a clone size, as once, few, many or a class for expanded clones.

clone size	J gene	V gene	D gene	CDR3 protein	CDR3 DNA
few	TRBJ1-2	TRBV4-2	-	CASSQGFPSGPPRSGYTF	TGTGCCAGCAGCCAAGGGTTTCCCTCCGGGCCTCCCCGCTCGGGCTACACCTTC
-	TRBJ2-7	TRBV20-1	TRBD1	CSAGKDDRGAGVYEQYF	TGCAGTGCCGGCAAGGACGACAGGGGCGCCGGTGTCTACGAGCAGTACTTC
many	TRBJ2-5	TRBV20-1	-	CSARVGAMSETQYF	TGCAGTGCTAGGGTGGGGGCGATGAGTGAGACCCAGTACTTC
-	TRBJ1-5	TRBV6-2/TRBV6-3	-	CASSSTTYGNQPQHF	TGTGCCAGCAGTTCTACAACTTATGGCAATCAGCCCCAGCATTTT
few	TRBJ1-5	TRBV20-1	-	CSAKTWGSNQPQHF	TGCAGTGCTAAGACTTGGGGTAGCAATCAGCCCCAGCATTTT
-	TRBJ2-7	TRBV19	TRBD2	CASSFAGLGYEQYF	TGTGCCAGTAGTTTCGCCGGACTAGGTTACGAGCAGTACTTC
-	TRBJ1-2	TRBV14	TRBD1	CASSPLPGGVGGYTF	TGTGCCAGCAGCCCCCTTCCAGGGGGCGTTGGTGGCTACACCTTC
-	TRBJ2-2	TRBV3-1	TRBD2	CASSQSRGGATGELFF	TGTGCCAGCAGCCAAAGCCGCGGGGGGGCGACCGGGGAGCTGTTTTTT
many	TRBJ2-7	TRBV27	-	CASSLQVSYEQYF	TGTGCCAGCAGTTTACAGGTCTCCTACGAGCAGTACTTC
many	TRBJ2-3	TRBV12-3/TRBV12-4	TRBD2	CASPPGGGTVDTQYF	TGTGCCAGCCCTCCTGGCGGGGGGACCGTAGATACGCAGTATTTT
-	TRBJ1-5	TRBV6-1	-	CASRVGAGSNQPQHF	TGTGCCAGCAGGGTTGGGGCCGGTAGCAATCAGCCCCAGCATTTT
many	TRBJ2-7	TRBV12-3/TRBV12-4	-	CASSSTPRDIAAGEQYF	TGTGCCAGCAGTTCCACCCCCCGGGACATCGCCGCCGGAGAGCAGTACTTC
-	TRBJ2-5	TRBV6-1	TRBD2	CASRTYSGTEGETQYF	TGTGCCAGCAGAACATATAGCGGGACCGAGGGGGAGACCCAGTACTTC
-	TRBJ2-2	TRBV30	-	CARRTAGPNTGELFF	TGTGCCCGACGAACGGCAGGCCCGAACACCGGGGAGCTGTTTTTT
many	TRBJ1-1	TRBV10-2	-	CASKGRGPSGDTEAFF	TGCGCCAGCAAGGGCCGTGGGCCCTCCGGGGACACTGAAGCTTTCTTT
-	TRBJ2-7	TRBV6-5	-	CASSYSRTFSSYEQYF	TGTGCCAGCAGTTACTCTAGGACTTTTAGCTCCTACGAGCAGTACTTC